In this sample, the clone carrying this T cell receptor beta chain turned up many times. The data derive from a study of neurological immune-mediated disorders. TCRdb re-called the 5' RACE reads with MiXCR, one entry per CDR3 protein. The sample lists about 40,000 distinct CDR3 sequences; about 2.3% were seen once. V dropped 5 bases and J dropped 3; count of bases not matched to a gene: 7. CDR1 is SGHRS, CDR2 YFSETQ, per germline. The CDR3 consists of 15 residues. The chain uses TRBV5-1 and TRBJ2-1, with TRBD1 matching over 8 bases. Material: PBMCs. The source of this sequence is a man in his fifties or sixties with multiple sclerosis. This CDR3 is CASRAPGTGYNEQFF. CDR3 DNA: TGCGCCAGCAGAGCACCCGGGACAGGCTACAATGAGCAGTTCTTC.